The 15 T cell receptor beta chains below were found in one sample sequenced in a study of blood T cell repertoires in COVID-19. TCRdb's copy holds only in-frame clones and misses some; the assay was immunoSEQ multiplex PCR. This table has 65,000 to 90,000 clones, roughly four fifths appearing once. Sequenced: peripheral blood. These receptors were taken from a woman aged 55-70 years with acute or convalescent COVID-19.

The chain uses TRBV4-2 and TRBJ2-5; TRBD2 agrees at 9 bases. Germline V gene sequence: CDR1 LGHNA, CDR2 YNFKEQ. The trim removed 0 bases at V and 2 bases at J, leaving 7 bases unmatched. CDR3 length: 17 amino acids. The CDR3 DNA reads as TGTGCCAGCAGCCAAGACGGGCTAGCGGGACGACAAGAGACCCAGTACTTC. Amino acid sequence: CASSQDGLAGRQETQYF.

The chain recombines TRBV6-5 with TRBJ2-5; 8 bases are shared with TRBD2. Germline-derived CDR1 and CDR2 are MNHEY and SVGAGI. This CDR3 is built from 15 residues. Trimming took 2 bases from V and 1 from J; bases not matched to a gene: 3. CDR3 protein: CASSYGGGPQETQYF. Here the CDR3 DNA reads TGTGCCAGCAGTTACGGCGGGGGGCCCCAAGAGACCCAGTACTTC.

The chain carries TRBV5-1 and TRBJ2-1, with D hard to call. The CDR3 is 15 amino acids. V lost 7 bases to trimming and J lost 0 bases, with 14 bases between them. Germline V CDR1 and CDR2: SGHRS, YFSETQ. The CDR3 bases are TGCGCCAGCCGTTCCGACGGAGACTCCTACAATGAGCAGTTCTTC. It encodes CASRSDGDSYNEQFF.

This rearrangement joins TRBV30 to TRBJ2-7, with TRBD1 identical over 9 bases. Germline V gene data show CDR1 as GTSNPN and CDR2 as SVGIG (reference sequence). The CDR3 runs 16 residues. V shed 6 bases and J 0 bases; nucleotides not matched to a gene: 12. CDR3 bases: TGTGCCTGCCAGGAGCCGGGACAGGGCATCTCCTACGAGCAGTACTTC. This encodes CACQEPGQGISYEQYF.

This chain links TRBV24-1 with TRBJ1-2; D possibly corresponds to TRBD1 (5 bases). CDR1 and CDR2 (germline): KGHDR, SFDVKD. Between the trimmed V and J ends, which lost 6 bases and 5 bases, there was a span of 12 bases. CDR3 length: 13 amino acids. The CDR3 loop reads CATSRAGWYGYTF. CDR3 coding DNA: TGTGCCACCAGTAGGGCAGGGTGGTATGGCTACACCTTC.

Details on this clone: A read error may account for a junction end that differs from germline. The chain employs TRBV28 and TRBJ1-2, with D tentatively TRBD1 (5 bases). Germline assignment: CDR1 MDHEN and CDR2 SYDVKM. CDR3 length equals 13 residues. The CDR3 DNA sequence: TGTGCCAGCAGTTTGAATGTCGGGGGGGTGGTCGCCTTC. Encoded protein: CASSLNVGGVVAF.

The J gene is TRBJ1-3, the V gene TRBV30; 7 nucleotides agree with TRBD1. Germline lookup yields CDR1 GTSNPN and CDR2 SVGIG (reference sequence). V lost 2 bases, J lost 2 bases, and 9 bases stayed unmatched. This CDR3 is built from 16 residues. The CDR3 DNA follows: TGTGCCTGGAGTATACCGGGACAGACTCCTGGAAACACCATATATTTT. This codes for CAWSIPGQTPGNTIYF.

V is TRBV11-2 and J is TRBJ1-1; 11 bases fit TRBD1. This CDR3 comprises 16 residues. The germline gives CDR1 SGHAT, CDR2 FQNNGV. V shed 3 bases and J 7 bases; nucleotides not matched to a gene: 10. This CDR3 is CASSFGTGGIFGEAFF. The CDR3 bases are TGTGCCAGCAGCTTCGGGACAGGGGGTATATTTGGTGAAGCTTTCTTT. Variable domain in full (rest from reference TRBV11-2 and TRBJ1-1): EAGVAQSPRYKIIEKRQSVAFWCNPISGHATLYWYQQILGQGPKLLIQFQNNGVVDDSQLPKDRFSAERLKGVDSTLKIQPAKLEDSAVYLCASSFGTGGIFGEAFFGQGTRLTVV.

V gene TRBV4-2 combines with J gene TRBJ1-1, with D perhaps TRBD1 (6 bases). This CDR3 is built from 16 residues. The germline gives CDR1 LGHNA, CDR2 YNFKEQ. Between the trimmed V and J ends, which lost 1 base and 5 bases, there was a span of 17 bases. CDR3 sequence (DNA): TGTGCCAGCAGCCAAGTAGGGGGTCAGGGTCGGACTGAAGCTTTCTTT. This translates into CASSQVGGQGRTEAFF.

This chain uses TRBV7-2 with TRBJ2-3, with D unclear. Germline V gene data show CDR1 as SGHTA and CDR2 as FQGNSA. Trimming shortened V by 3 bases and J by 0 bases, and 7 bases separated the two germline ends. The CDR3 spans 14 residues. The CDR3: CASSFAPSTDTQYF. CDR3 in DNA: TGTGCCAGCAGCTTCGCGCCAAGCACAGATACGCAGTATTTT.

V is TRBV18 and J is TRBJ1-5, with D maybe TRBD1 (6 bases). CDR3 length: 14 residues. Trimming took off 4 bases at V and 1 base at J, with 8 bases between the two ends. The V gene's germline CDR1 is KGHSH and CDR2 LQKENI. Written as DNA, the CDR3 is TGTGCCAGCTCACAGGACAGCAGCAATCAGCCCCAGCATTTT. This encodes CASSQDSSNQPQHF.

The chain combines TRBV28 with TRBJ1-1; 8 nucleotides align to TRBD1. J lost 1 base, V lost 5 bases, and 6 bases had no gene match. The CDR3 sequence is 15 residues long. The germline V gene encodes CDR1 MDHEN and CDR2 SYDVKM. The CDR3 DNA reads TGTGCCAGCAGTATTGCCGGGACAGGGAACACTGAAGCTTTCTTT. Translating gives CASSIAGTGNTEAFF.

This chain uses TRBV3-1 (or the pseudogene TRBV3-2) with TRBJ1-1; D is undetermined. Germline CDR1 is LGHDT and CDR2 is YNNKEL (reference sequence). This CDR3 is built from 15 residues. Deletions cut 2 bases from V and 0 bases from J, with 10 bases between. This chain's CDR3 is CASSQRTELNTEAFF. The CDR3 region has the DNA TGTGCCAGCAGCCAAAGAACAGAATTGAACACTGAAGCTTTCTTT.

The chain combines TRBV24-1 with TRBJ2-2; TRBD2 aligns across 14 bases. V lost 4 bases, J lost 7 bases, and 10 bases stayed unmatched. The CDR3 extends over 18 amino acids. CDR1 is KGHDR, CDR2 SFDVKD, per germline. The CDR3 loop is CATSDSGLAGGMGGELFF. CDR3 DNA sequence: TGTGCCACCAGTGACTCCGGACTAGCGGGGGGAATGGGCGGGGAGCTGTTTTTT.

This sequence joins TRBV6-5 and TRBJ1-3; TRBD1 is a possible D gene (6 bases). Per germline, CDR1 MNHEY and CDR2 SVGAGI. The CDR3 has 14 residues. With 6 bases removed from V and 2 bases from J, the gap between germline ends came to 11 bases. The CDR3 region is CASRPTGPGNTIYF. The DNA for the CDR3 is TGTGCCAGCAGACCCACAGGGCCTGGAAACACCATATATTTT.